Described below is a single T cell receptor beta chain sequence and its context. CDR1 SGHNT and CDR2 YYREEE come from the germline V gene (reference sequence). The J segment lost 0 bases and the V segment lost 0 bases, leaving 6 bases of the junction unmatched. The CDR3 runs 16 residues. The data were obtained in a study of CD8 T cells in Susac syndrome. cDNA came from about 0.5 to 1 ug RNA primed by random hexamers. TCRdb reprocessed the immunoSEQ multiplex PCR reads via MiXCR and lists one record per CDR3 protein. The sample shows roughly 200,000 distinct CDR3 sequences, roughly 94% of them seen only once.

The V call is TRBV5-4, the J call TRBJ2-7, with 7 bases matching TRBD2. Sequenced input: CD4+ T cells from PBMCs. The source is a human donor with Susac syndrome. The CDR3 spells CASSLVGRSTSYEQYF. Here the CDR3 DNA reads TGTGCCAGCAGCTTGGTCGGGAGGTCCACCTCCTACGAGCAGTACTTC.